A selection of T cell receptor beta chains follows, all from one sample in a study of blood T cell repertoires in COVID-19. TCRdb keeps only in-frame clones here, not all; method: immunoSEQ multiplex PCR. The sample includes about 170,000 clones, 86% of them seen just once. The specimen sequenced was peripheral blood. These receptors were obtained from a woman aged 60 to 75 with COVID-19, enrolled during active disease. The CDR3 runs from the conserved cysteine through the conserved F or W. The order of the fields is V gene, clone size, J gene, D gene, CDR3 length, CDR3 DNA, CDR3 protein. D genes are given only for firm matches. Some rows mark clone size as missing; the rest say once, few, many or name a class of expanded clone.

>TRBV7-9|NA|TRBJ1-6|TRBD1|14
TGTGCCAGCAGCTTAGGGGACAGGGGATCACCCCTCCACTTT
CASSLGDRGSPLHF
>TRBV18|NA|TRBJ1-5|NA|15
TGTGCCAGCTCACCTAGGACAGATAGCAATCAGCCCCAGCATTTT
CASSPRTDSNQPQHF
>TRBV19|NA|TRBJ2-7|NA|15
TGTGCCAGTACCCCGCGCAGCGGTTCATTATACGAGCAGTACTTC
CASTPRSGSLYEQYF
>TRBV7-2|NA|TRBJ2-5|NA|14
TGTGCCAGCAGCTTAGGAAGGAGAGGGGAGACCCAGTACTTC
CASSLGRRGETQYF
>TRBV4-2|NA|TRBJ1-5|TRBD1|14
TGTGCCAGCAGCCAAGCGACAGGGACCCAGCCCCAGCATTTT
CASSQATGTQPQHF
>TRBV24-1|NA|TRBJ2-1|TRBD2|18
TGTGCCACCAGTGAGGGACGGATCAGCGGGAGGGCTTTGAATGAGCAGTTCTTC
CATSEGRISGRALNEQFF
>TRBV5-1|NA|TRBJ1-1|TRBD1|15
TGCGCCAGCAGCCAGATACAGGGGGCGAACACTGAAGCTTTCTTT
CASSQIQGANTEAFF
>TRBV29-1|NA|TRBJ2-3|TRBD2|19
TGCAGCGTTGAACCCGGACTAGCGGGCTTCCGGAGAGGGACAGATACGCAGTATTTT
CSVEPGLAGFRRGTDTQYF
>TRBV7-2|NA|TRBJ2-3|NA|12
TGTGCCAGCAGCTCAGGGTCGGATACGCAGTATTTT
CASSSGSDTQYF
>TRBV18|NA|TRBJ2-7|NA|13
TGTGCCAGCTCAGGCGGAACCGCCGACCAGCAGTACTTC
CASSGGTADQQYF
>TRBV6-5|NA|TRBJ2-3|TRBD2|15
TGTGCCAGCAGTTACTGGGGGGGTGGCACAGATACGCAGTATTTT
CASSYWGGGTDTQYF
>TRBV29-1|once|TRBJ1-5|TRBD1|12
TGCAGCGTTCGACAGGGGAATCAGCCCCAGCATTTT
CSVRQGNQPQHF
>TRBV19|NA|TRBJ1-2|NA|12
TGTGCCAGTGGCCCCCCAGAGGGAGGCTACACCTTC
CASGPPEGGYTF
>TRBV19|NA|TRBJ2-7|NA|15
TGTGCCAGTAGTATAGAAGGACTTTCATCCTACGAGCAGTACTTC
CASSIEGLSSYEQYF
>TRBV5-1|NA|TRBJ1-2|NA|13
TGCGCCAGCAGCTTGGGGCAGTCGGAGGGCTACACCTTC
CASSLGQSEGYTF
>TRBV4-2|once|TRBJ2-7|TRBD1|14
TGTGCCAGCAGCCAAGGGACAGGGGGATTCGAGCAGTACTTC
CASSQGTGGFEQYF
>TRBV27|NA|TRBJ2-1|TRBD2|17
TGTGCCAGCAGCATAGGCCTTATAGCGGGAGGGCCTACTGAGCAGTTCTTC
CASSIGLIAGGPTEQFF
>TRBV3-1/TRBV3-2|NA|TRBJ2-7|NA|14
TGTGCCAGCAGCCAACCGGGAAGAGGACTCGAGCAGTACTTC
CASSQPGRGLEQYF
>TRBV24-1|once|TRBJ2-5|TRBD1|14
TGTGCCACCAGTGATCGCGGCAGGGGGGAGACCCAGTACTTC
CATSDRGRGETQYF
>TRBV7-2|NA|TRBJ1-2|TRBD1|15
TGTGCCAGCAGCTTAGCCCCGCAGGGGGTCTATGGCTACACCTTC
CASSLAPQGVYGYTF
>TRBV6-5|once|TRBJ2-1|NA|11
TGTGCCAGCATGAGCGGCAATGAGCAGTTCTTC
CASMSGNEQFF
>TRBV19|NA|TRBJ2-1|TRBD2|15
TGTGCCAGTAGGGCTAGCGGGAGGGCCGGGAATGAGCAGTTCTTC
CASRASGRAGNEQFF
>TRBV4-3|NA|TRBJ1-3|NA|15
TGCGCCAGCAGCCAAGGGCAGGGTACTGGAAACACCATATATTTT
CASSQGQGTGNTIYF
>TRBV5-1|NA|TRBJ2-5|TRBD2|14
TGCGCCAGCAGCGGGACTAGCGGGAGGGAGACCCAGTACTTC
CASSGTSGRETQYF
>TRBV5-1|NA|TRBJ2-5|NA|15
TGCGCCAGCAGCTTTTCTCGCGCGAGACAAGAGACCCAGTACTTC
CASSFSRARQETQYF
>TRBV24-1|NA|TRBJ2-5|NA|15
TGTGCCACCAGTGATTTGCCAGGGAATGGAGAGACCCAGTACTTC
CATSDLPGNGETQYF
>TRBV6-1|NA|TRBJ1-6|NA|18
TGTGCCAGCAGTGAATGGTCTATACAGAGCTCCTATAATTCACCCCTCCACTTT
CASSEWSIQSSYNSPLHF
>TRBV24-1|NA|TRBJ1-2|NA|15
TGTGCCACCAGTGACCCCGGGGGGGAAACCTATGGCTACACCTTC
CATSDPGGETYGYTF
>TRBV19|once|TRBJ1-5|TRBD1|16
TGTGCCAGTAGTCTTACAGGGGGGGACAGCAATCAGCCCCAGCATTTT
CASSLTGGDSNQPQHF
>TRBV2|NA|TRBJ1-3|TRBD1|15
TGTGCCAGCAGCGGAGACAGGGGCCTCGGAAACACCATATATTTT
CASSGDRGLGNTIYF
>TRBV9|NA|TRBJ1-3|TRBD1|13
TGTGCCAGCAGCCCCCGTCAACAGGGGACCATATATTTT
CASSPRQQGTIYF
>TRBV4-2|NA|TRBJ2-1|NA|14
TGTGCCAGCAGCCATACAGGCACTTACAATGAGCAGTTCTTC
CASSHTGTYNEQFF
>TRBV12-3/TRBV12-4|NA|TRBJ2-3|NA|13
TGTGCCAGCAGTTTAGGAGGGCTCTATACGCAGTATTTT
CASSLGGLYTQYF
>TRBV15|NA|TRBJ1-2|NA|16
TGTGCCACCAGCAGAGCTGGTCCTACCCTTTTCTATGGCTACACCTTC
CATSRAGPTLFYGYTF
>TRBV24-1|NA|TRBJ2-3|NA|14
TGTGCCACCAGTTCGGCGGGATGGTGGGATACGCAGTATTTT
CATSSAGWWDTQYF
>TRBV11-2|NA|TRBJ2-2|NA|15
TGTGCCAGCAGCTTGTCAGGCAGGGACACCGGGGAGCTGTTTTTT
CASSLSGRDTGELFF
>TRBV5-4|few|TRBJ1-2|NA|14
TGTGCCAGCAGCTCCGGGACACTTAACTATGGCTACACCTTC
CASSSGTLNYGYTF
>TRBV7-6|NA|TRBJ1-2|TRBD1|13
TGTGCCAGCAGCACAACAGGGGGATATGGCTACACCTTC
CASSTTGGYGYTF
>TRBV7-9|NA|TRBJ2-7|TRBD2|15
TGTGCCAGCAGCACCTATGAGGGAGCGGGAATCGAGCAGTACTTC
CASSTYEGAGIEQYF
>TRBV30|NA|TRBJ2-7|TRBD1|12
TGTGCCTGGGCCAGGGGGCCAGACGAGCAGTACTTC
CAWARGPDEQYF
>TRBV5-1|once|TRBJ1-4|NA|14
TGCGCCAGCAGCTCGGTTCGGAGCGGTGAAAAACTGTTTTTT
CASSSVRSGEKLFF